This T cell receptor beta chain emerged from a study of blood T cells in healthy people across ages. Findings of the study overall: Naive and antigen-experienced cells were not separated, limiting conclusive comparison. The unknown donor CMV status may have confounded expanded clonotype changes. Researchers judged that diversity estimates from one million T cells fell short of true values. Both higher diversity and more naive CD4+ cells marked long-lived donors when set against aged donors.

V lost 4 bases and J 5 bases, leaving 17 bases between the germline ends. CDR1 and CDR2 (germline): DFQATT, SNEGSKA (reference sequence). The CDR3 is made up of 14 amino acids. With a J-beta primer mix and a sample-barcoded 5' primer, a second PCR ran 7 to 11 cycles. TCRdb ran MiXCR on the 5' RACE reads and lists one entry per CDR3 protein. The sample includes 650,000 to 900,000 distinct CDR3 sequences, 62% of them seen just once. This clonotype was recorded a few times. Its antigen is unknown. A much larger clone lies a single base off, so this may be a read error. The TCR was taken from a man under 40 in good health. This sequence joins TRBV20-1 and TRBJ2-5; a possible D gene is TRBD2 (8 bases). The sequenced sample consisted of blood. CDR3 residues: CSATSGGGLETQYF. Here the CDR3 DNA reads TGCAGTGCTACCTCGGGAGGGGGCTTGGAGACCCAGTACTTC.